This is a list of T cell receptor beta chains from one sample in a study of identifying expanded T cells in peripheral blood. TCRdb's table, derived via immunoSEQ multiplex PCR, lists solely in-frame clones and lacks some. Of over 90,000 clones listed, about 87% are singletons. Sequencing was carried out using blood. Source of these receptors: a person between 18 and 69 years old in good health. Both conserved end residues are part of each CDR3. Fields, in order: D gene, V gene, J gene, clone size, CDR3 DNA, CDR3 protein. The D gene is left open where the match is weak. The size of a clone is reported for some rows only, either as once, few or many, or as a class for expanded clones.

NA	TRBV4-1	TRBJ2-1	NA	TGCGCCAGCAGCCAAGACGAAAGAGACCTAATTGTAAATGAGCAGTTCTTC	CASSQDERDLIVNEQFF
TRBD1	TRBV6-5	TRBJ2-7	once	TGTGCCAGCAGCGGACAGGGCGAGGGCGAGCAGTACTTC	CASSGQGEGEQYF
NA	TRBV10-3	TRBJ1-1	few	TGTGCCATCCGAAGGGCAGTAATGTCGGACATGAACACTGAAGCTTTCTTT	CAIRRAVMSDMNTEAFF
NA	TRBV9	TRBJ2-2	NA	TGTGCCAGCAGCACAGACTCAGCCCGCACCGGGGAGCTGTTTTTT	CASSTDSARTGELFF
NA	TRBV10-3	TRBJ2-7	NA	TGTGCCAGCAGTTACTCCAGAACCTACGAGCAGTACTTC	CASSYSRTYEQYF
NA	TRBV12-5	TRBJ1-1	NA	TGTGCTAGTGGTTTGAGGGAGGACACTGAAGCTTTCTTT	CASGLREDTEAFF
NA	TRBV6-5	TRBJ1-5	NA	TGTGCCAGCACCCCAGGGAACAGCAATCAGCCCCAGCATTTT	CASTPGNSNQPQHF
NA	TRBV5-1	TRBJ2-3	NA	TGCGCCAGCAGCTTGGATAGGGCTGACACAGATACGCAGTATTTT	CASSLDRADTDTQYF
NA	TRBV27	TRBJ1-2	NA	TGTGCCACAACTAAGGGGGATACATATGGCTACACCTTC	CATTKGDTYGYTF
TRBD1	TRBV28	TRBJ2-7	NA	TGTGCCAGCTGCTTCCCGGGGACAGGGGGCAAGCAGTACTTC	CASCFPGTGGKQYF
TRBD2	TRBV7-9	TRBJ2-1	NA	TGTGCCAGCAGCTTCTTACGGGGGGGCTACAATGAGCAGTTCTTC	CASSFLRGGYNEQFF
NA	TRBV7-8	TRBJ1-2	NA	TGTGCCAGCAGCCCAACGACTGGGGGCTATGGCTACACCTTC	CASSPTTGGYGYTF
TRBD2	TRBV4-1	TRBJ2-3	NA	TGCGCCAGCAGCCAAACCCTAGCGGGGGTTAGCACAGATACGCAGTATTTT	CASSQTLAGVSTDTQYF
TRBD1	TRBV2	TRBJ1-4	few	TGTGCCAGCACCGACAGACAGGGGAGGCATGAAAAACTGTTTTTT	CASTDRQGRHEKLFF
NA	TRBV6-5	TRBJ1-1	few	TGTGCCAGCAGTTACTCGACGCGGGGGGCGACTGAAGCTTTCTTT	CASSYSTRGATEAFF
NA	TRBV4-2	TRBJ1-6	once	TGTGCCAGCAGCCAAGATGCAGGACGGTCCTATAATTCACCCCTCCACTTT	CASSQDAGRSYNSPLHF
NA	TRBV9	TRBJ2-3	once	TGTGCCAGCAGCGTCGGTCAGCTCACAGATACGCAGTATTTT	CASSVGQLTDTQYF
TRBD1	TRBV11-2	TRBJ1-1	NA	TGTGCCAGCGAGAACAGGGGTCGGGATGAAGCTTTCTTT	CASENRGRDEAFF
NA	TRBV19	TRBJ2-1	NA	TGTGCCAGTAGTCCAGACGGGGGGCGGAGGACCAATGAGCAGTTCTTC	CASSPDGGRRTNEQFF
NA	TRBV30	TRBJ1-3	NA	TGTGCCTGGAGGGTCTTCGGTGGAAACACCATATATTTT	CAWRVFGGNTIYF
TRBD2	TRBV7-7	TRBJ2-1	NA	TGTGCCAGCAGTCTAGCGGGGAGCTCCTACAATGAGCAGTTCTTC	CASSLAGSSYNEQFF
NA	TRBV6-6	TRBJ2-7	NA	TGTGCCAGCAGCCACAACCGAGACAGGATCTACGAGCAGTACTTC	CASSHNRDRIYEQYF
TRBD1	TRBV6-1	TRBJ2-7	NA	TGTGCCAGCAGTTGGGACAGGGAGTACGAGCAGTACTTC	CASSWDREYEQYF
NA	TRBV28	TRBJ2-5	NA	TGTGCCAGCAGCAGGACGGGTCAAGAGACCCAGTACTTC	CASSRTGQETQYF
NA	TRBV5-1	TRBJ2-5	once	TGCGCCACCCGGGTGGGGGTCGGGGACCAAGAGACCCAGTACTTC	CATRVGVGDQETQYF
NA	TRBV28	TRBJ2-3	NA	TGTGCCAGCTCCCGAGATACGCAGTATTTT	CASSRDTQYF
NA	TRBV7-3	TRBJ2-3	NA	TGTGCCAGCAGCTTATGGGGCGGGAGCACAGATACGCAGTATTTT	CASSLWGGSTDTQYF
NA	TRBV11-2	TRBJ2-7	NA	TGTGCCAGCAGCTTAGCCAGGCTAACCTACGAGCAGTACTTC	CASSLARLTYEQYF
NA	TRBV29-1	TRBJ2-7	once	TGCAGCGTTGAGGGGGAGAAGAACGAGCAGTACTTC	CSVEGEKNEQYF
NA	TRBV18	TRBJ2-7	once	TGTGCCAGCTCACCACAGGGTCGGGGCTACGAGCAGTACTTC	CASSPQGRGYEQYF
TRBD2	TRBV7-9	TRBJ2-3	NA	TGTGCCAGCATGCAAGCGGGATGGTCCACAGATACGCAGTATTTT	CASMQAGWSTDTQYF
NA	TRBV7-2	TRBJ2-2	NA	TGTGCCAGCAGCCAAACTACCGGGGAGCTGTTTTTT	CASSQTTGELFF
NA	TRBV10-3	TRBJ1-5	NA	TGTGCCATCAGTGACGGAAATAGCAATCAGCCCCAGCATTTT	CAISDGNSNQPQHF
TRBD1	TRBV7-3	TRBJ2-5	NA	TGTGCCAGCAGCTTAGAGGGGGCCCAAGAGACCCAGTACTTC	CASSLEGAQETQYF
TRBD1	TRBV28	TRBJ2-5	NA	TGTGCCAGCAACCATAGGGACAGTAAAGAGACCCAGTACTTC	CASNHRDSKETQYF
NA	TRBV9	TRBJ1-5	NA	TGTGCCAGCAGCGAAGGGCCCAATAGCAATCAGCCCCAGCATTTT	CASSEGPNSNQPQHF
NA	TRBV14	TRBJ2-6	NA	TGTGCCAGCAGCCAAGATCGGCAGGGTACCTTTGCTGGGGCCAACGTCCTGACTTTC	CASSQDRQGTFAGANVLTF
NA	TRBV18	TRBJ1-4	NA	TGTGCCAGCTCACTTTCACCGGGACGGATAAATGAAAAACTGTTTTTT	CASSLSPGRINEKLFF
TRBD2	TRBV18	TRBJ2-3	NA	TGTGCCAGCTCACCCAGCGGGGTCTCAGATACGCAGTATTTT	CASSPSGVSDTQYF
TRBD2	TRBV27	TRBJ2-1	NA	TGTGCCAGCAGTTCCTTGGCGGGGGGTATCTACAATGAGCAGTTCTTC	CASSSLAGGIYNEQFF
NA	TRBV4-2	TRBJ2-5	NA	TGTGCCAGCAGCCATGGAAAGGATTCCGAGACCCAGTACTTC	CASSHGKDSETQYF
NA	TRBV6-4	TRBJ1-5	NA	TGTGCCAGCTTCCGGGGACCCAATCAGCCCCAGCATTTT	CASFRGPNQPQHF
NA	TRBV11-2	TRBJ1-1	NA	TGTGCCAGCAGCTTAGCTGGGACGGATAACACTGAAGCTTTCTTT	CASSLAGTDNTEAFF
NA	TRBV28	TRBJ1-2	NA	TGTGCCAGCAGTTCCGGGACTACCCATGGCTACACCTTC	CASSSGTTHGYTF
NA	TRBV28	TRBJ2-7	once	TGTGCCAGCAGTCGCGGTTACGAGCAGTACTTC	CASSRGYEQYF